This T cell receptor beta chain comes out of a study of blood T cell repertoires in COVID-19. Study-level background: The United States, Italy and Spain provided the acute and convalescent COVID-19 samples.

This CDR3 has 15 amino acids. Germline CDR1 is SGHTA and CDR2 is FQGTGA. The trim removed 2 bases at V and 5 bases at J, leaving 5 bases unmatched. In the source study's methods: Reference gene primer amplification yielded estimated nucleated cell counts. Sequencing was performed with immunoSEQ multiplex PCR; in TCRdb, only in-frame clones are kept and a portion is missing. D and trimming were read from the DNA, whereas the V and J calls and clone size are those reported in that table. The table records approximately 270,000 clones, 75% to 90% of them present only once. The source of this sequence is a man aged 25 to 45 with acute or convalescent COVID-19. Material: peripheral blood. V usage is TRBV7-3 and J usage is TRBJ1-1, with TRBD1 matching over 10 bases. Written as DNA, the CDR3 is TGTGCCAGCAGCTTAGAGGGACAGGGGAAAACTGAAGCTTTCTTT. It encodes CASSLEGQGKTEAFF.